The clone carrying this TCR beta chain showed up many times. The data stem from a study of molecular identifiers for immune sequencing clone quantification. Study overall: Naive CD8 RNA (about 19,000 or 110,000 cells) was divided into five aliquots, with four sequenced.

MiXCR, run by TCRdb on the PCR reads, gives a single entry per CDR3 protein. The sample lists about 100,000 distinct CDR3 sequences; roughly a third were seen once. CDR1 SGHTA and CDR2 FQGTGA come from the germline V gene. The CDR3 extends over 14 amino acids. J was trimmed by 1 base and V by 3 bases; bases with no gene match: 2. The receptor was isolated from a human donor in good health. Some libraries in this study had Jurkat cell RNA spiked in. The chain links TRBV7-3 to TRBJ2-5; TRBD1 matches at 7 bases. Material for sequencing was naive CD8+ T cells from blood, with Jurkat cell RNA spiked in. This sample's subset: FACS-sorted CD8+CD4-CCR7+CD45RA+ naive T cells. The CDR3 protein is CASSLTGSQETQYF. CDR3 in DNA: TGTGCCAGCAGCTTGACAGGGTCCCAAGAGACCCAGTACTTC.